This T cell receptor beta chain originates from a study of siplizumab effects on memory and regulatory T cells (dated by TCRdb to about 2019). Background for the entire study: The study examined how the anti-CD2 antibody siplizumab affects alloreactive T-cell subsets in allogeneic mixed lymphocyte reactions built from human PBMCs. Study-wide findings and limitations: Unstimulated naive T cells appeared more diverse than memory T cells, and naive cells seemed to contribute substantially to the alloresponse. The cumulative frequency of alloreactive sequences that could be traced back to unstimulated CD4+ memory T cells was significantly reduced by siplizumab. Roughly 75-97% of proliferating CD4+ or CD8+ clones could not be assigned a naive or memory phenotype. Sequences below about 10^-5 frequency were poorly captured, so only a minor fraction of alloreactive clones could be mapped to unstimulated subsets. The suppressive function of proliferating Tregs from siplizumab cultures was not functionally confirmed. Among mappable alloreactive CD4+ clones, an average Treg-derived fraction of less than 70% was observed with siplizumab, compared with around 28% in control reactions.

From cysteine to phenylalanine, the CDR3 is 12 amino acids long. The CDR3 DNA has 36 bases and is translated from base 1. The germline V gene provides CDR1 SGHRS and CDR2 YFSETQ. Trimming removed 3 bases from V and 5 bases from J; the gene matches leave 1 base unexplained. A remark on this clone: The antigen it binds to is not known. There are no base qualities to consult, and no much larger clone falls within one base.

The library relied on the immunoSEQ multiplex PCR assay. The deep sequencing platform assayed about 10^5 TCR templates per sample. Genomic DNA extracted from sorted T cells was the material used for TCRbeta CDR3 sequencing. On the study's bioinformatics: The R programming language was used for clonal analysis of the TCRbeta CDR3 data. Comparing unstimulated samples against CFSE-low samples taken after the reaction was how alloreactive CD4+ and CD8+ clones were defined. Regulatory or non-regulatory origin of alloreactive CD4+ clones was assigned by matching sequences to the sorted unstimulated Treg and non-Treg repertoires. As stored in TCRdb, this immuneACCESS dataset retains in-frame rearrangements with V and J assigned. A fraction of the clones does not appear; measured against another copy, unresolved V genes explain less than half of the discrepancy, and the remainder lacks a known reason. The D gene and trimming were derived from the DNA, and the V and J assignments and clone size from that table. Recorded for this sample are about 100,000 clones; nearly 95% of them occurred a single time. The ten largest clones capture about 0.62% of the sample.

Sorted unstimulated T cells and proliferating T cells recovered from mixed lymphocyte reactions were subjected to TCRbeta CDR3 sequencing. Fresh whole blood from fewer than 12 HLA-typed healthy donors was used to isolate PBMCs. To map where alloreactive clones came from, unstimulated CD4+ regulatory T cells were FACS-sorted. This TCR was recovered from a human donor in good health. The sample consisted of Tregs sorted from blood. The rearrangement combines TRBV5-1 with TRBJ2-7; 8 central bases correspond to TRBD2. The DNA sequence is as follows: TGCGCCAGCAGCTCGGGACTAGACGAGCAGTACTTC. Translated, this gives CASSSGLDEQYF.